This TCR beta chain was sequenced for a study of cytomegalovirus exposure and HLA in healthy donors. Study-wide results and caveats: 16,951 TCR beta sequences were associated with HLA alleles at 0.05 false discovery rate in a later analysis. Indistinguishable V segments, including TRBV6-2 and TRBV6-3, were excluded. Among the sequence variants, a highly shared cluster was likely an artifact of sequencing. Researchers reported in a later analysis that a missense DCLRE1C variant was tied to TCR beta V- and J-gene trimming.

Both 60 Vbeta primers and 13 Jbeta primers went into the PCR. Assay: immunoSEQ multiplex PCR; the TCRdb copy retains only in-frame clones and omits some. The sample lists 95,000 to 150,000 clones; 75% to 90% were seen once. Germline trimming cut 4 bases from V and 1 base from J; bases unmatched to any gene: 3. The CDR3 runs 14 residues. Germline assignment: CDR1 LGHNT and CDR2 FRNRAP. The sample holds one count of this clone. Its antigen is unknown. This clonotype originated in a man in his thirties or forties in good health and CMV-seronegative. Sequenced input: PBMCs. This sequence joins TRBV12-5 and TRBJ2-5; 7 nucleotides agree with TRBD1. The CDR3 protein is CASGSGQAQETQYF. The DNA of the CDR3 is TGTGCTAGTGGTTCAGGACAGGCCCAAGAGACCCAGTACTTC.